The 21 T cell receptor beta chains below come from one sample, sequenced in a study of blood T cell repertoires in COVID-19. TCRdb keeps only in-frame clones here, not all; method: immunoSEQ multiplex PCR. The sample has some 110,000 clones, 84% seen once; the top ten hold roughly 3.5%. The sample taken for sequencing was PBMCs or T cells enriched from blood (not recorded which). All receptors derive from a woman between 25 and 40 years old who had recovered from COVID-19.

The CDR3 DNA is TGTGCCAGCAGTTTATTGACAGGTGGCCGGAGCTACACCTTC. This codes for CASSLLTGGRSYTF. The J gene is TRBJ1-2, the V gene TRBV28, with a possible D match to TRBD1 (6 bases). Trimming cost V 1 base and J 9 bases, with 15 bases left between them. Germline CDR1 and CDR2: MDHEN and SYDVKM. The CDR3 totals 14 residues.

The J gene is TRBJ2-5, the V gene TRBV2, with 10 bases aligning to TRBD2. CDR3 size: 17 residues. V shed 8 bases, J shed 4 bases, and the junction held 16 bases outside the gene matches. Per the germline V gene, CDR1 is SNHLY and CDR2 is FYNNEI. This CDR3 reads CASYGLAVNPRLETQYF. In nucleotides, the CDR3 is TGTGCCAGCTACGGACTAGCGGTTAACCCAAGGCTAGAGACCCAGTACTTC.

This chain links TRBV27 with TRBJ1-2; 7 bases are shared with TRBD1. Germline V gives CDR1 MNHEY, CDR2 SMNVEV (reference sequence). The CDR3 has 16 residues. V lost 4 bases and J lost 4; bases outside the gene matches: 12. The CDR3 DNA follows: TGTGCCAGCAGTTCCGCTTTTACAGGGGCGGGCTATGGCTACACCTTC. Its translation is CASSSAFTGAGYGYTF.

This chain links TRBV4-1 with TRBJ2-5, with 13 bases lining up with TRBD2. Germline-derived CDR1 and CDR2 are MGHRA and YSYEKL. This CDR3 contains 18 residues. The J segment lost 3 bases and the V segment lost 0 bases, leaving 7 bases of the junction unmatched. The CDR3 region is CASSQDRGTSGIKETQYF. DNA for the CDR3: TGCGCCAGCAGCCAAGATAGGGGGACTAGCGGGATCAAAGAGACCCAGTACTTC.

The J gene is TRBJ2-1, the V gene TRBV18; no clear D. The germline CDR1 and CDR2 sequences are KGHSH and LQKENI. Trimming shortened V by 2 bases and J by 0 bases, and 8 bases separated the two germline ends. The CDR3 length is 15 residues. The CDR3 spells CASSPLATSYNEQFF. The CDR3 region has the DNA TGTGCCAGCTCACCATTAGCTACCTCCTACAATGAGCAGTTCTTC.

The rearrangement joins TRBV2 to TRBJ2-7; the D gene is possibly TRBD1 (6 bases). The CDR3 has 12 residues. Trimming took off 3 bases at V and 5 bases at J, with 8 bases between the two ends. Germline CDR1 reads SNHLY; CDR2 reads FYNNEI. The CDR3, as DNA: TGTGCCAGCAGTGACAGGGGAAACGAGCAGTACTTC. This encodes CASSDRGNEQYF.

This rearrangement joins TRBV19 to TRBJ2-3; TRBD2 matches 10 bases. This CDR3 comprises 15 residues. V lost 4 bases, J lost 6 bases, and 7 bases stayed unmatched. The germline V gene encodes CDR1 LNHDA and CDR2 SQIVND (reference sequence). CDR3 in amino acids: CASSSLAGDSDTQYF. Here the CDR3 DNA reads TGTGCCAGTAGTAGCCTAGCGGGAGACTCTGATACGCAGTATTTT.

This clone has only one observation. The chain carries TRBV3-1 (or the pseudogene TRBV3-2) and TRBJ2-1, with D possibly matching TRBD2 (5 bases). Germline V gene data show CDR1 as LGHDT and CDR2 as YNNKEL (reference sequence). The CDR3 sequence is 15 residues long. With 4 bases removed from V and 2 bases from J, the gap between germline ends came to 12 bases. The CDR3 sequence: CASSPRRPTYNEQFF. CDR3 in DNA: TGTGCCAGCAGCCCACGGAGGCCGACCTACAATGAGCAGTTCTTC.

This chain links TRBV7-2 with TRBJ1-6; 9 nucleotides agree with TRBD1. V shed 5 bases, J shed 1 base, and the junction held 9 bases outside the gene matches. CDR1 is SGHTA and CDR2 is FQGNSA in the germline V gene. CDR3 length equals 18 residues. CDR3 sequence: CASSAGTGKWSYNSPLHF. In DNA form, the CDR3 reads TGTGCCAGCAGCGCCGGGACAGGGAAGTGGTCCTATAATTCACCCCTCCACTTT.

The rearrangement uses TRBV7-2 and TRBJ2-7, with D perhaps matching TRBD2 (6 bases). Trimming cost V 5 bases and J 5 bases, with 19 bases left between them. The CDR3 runs to 15 residues. CDR1 SGHTA and CDR2 FQGNSA come from the germline V gene. In nucleotides, the CDR3 is TGTGCCAGCAGCCGTAGTGCGGGAATTAGCGACGAGCAGTACTTC. Amino acids: CASSRSAGISDEQYF.

This sequence joins TRBV7-2 and TRBJ1-5, with D maybe TRBD1 (6 bases). Trimming stripped 8 bases from V and 3 bases from J, with 11 bases between. CDR1 is SGHTA, CDR2 FQGNSA, per germline. This CDR3 spans 13 amino acids. The CDR3 bases are TGTGCCAGCGGAGACAGGCCCAATCAGCCCCAGCATTTT. It specifies CASGDRPNQPQHF.

This sequence joins TRBV29-1 and TRBJ1-1; perhaps TRBD1 as D (6 bases). V was clipped by 7 bases and J by 1 base, with 22 bases between them. This CDR3 is built from 16 residues. Germline CDR1 reads SQVTM; CDR2 reads ANQGSEA. The chain's CDR3 is CSARGGGDTPNTEAFF. The CDR3 coding sequence is TGCAGCGCCAGAGGAGGGGGGGACACACCGAACACTGAAGCTTTCTTT. Full variable domain (outside the CDR3, taken from reference TRBV29-1 and TRBJ1-1): SAVISQKPSRDICQRGTSLTIQCQVDSQVTMMFWYRQQPGQSLTLIATANQGSEATYESGFVIDKFPISRPNLTFSTLTVSNMSPEDSSIYLCSARGGGDTPNTEAFFGQGTRLTVV.

J is TRBJ2-3 and V is TRBV7-2, with TRBD2 matching 7 bases. From germline, CDR1 is SGHTA and CDR2 FQGNSA. The CDR3 has 16 amino acids. Trimming removed 1 base from V and 2 bases from J; junction bases left unmatched: 6. CDR3 loop: CASSLVGAGVTDTQYF. CDR3 nucleotides: TGTGCCAGCAGCTTAGTGGGTGCGGGAGTCACAGATACGCAGTATTTT.

About this clone itself: A much larger clone is a single base away; this may be a read error. Other nucleotide sequences in the sample specify the same CDR3. The chain recombines TRBV28 with TRBJ2-7; no firm D call. Germline CDR1 MDHEN, CDR2 SYDVKM. CDR3 length equals 11 residues. As DNA, the CDR3 is TGCGCCAGCAGGTCTCTACACGAGCAGTACTTC. The encoded protein is CASRSLHEQYF.

CDR3 residues: CASSTGLVGSGELFF. The DNA of the CDR3 is TGTGCCAGCAGTACGGGACTAGTGGGGTCCGGGGAGCTGTTTTTT. The V gene is TRBV6-2 or TRBV6-3, the J gene TRBJ2-2; 8 bases map to TRBD2. V dropped 5 bases and J dropped 6; count of bases not matched to a gene: 8. This CDR3 is built from 15 residues. CDR1 is MNHEY, CDR2 SVGEGT, per germline.

This clone was counted at least ten times. In DNA, the CDR3 is TGTGCCAGCAGCTTCACAGGGATTTTCAAATTCAATGAGCAGTTCTTC. Protein: CASSFTGIFKFNEQFF. The genes are TRBV7-3 and TRBJ2-1; D might be TRBD1 (6 bases). The germline V gene encodes CDR1 SGHTA and CDR2 FQGTGA. V lost 3 bases to trimming and J lost 6 bases, with 18 bases between them. The CDR3 totals 16 residues.

This chain connects TRBV27 to TRBJ1-5, with D perhaps matching TRBD1 (5 bases). Trimming shortened V by 3 bases and J by 2 bases, and 11 bases separated the two germline ends. There are 15 residues in the CDR3. Germline CDR1 is MNHEY and CDR2 is SMNVEV (reference sequence). Here the CDR3 DNA reads TGTGCCAGCAGTTTGTCAGGGTCTGGCAATCAGCCCCAGCATTTT. It encodes CASSLSGSGNQPQHF.

The rearrangement links TRBV18 to TRBJ1-3; D is unclear. CDR1 is KGHSH, CDR2 LQKENI, per germline. The CDR3 has 17 residues. The ends were cut back, 0 bases at V and 2 bases at J, with 14 bases in the middle. CDR3 in amino acids: CASSPPAGWRAGNTIYF. CDR3 sequence (DNA): TGTGCCAGCTCACCACCCGCCGGTTGGAGGGCTGGAAACACCATATATTTT.

V usage is TRBV5-1 and J usage is TRBJ2-3, with 10 positions matching TRBD2. This CDR3 has 16 residues. Trimming cost V 0 bases and J 3 bases; bases outside gene matches: 4. CDR1 and CDR2 from the germline V gene are SGHRS and YFSETQ. The CDR3 DNA sequence: TGCGCCAGCAGCTTGGTAGCGGGAGGCTCGACAGATACGCAGTATTTT. Translation gives CASSLVAGGSTDTQYF.

J is TRBJ2-3 and V is TRBV29-1; 9 bases line up with TRBD1. This CDR3 has 17 residues. CDR1 and CDR2 from the germline V gene are SQVTM and ANQGSEA. The trim removed 3 bases at V and 3 bases at J, leaving 13 bases unmatched. The CDR3 region is CSVDDRDREFGTDTQYF. CDR3 nucleotide sequence: TGCAGCGTTGACGATAGGGACAGGGAGTTTGGTACAGATACGCAGTATTTT.

This rearrangement joins TRBV2 to TRBJ1-5; no definite D call. The CDR3 runs to 14 residues. The V end lost 7 bases, the J end lost 2 bases, and 12 bases lay between the germline ends. CDR1 is SNHLY and CDR2 is FYNNEI in the germline V gene. The CDR3 DNA follows: TGTGCCAGCAACGAAGCGAGGGGCAATCAGCCCCAGCATTTT. Translated, it gives CASNEARGNQPQHF.